Listed below are T cell receptor beta chains from one sample, sequenced in a study of tumor-infiltrating lymphocytes in primary liver carcinoma. From the multiplex PCR reads, TCRdb called clonotypes with MiXCR, one entry per CDR3 protein. Of about 180,000 distinct CDR3 sequences listed, over 50% were seen once; the top ten hold approximately 65%. The specimen was peripheral blood. These receptors were collected from a middle-aged man with primary liver carcinoma and hepatitis B virus infection. Both conserved end residues are part of each CDR3. A D gene is named only where the DNA matches it firmly. Clone size is stated in some rows and not others, as once, few, many or a class when expanded.

CDR3 DNA: TGTACCAGCAGCTTAACGCATGGCTATCATAATGAGCAGTTCTTC
CDR3 protein: CTSSLTHGYHNEQFF
J gene: TRBJ2-1
D gene: NA
V gene: TRBV11-2
clone size: NA

CDR3 DNA: TGCGCCAGCAGGTTAGGCGAAGGATTTAAGGCGAGCACCTTC
CDR3 protein: CASRLGEGFKASTF
J gene: TRBJ1-2
D gene: NA
V gene: TRBV5-1
clone size: once

CDR3 DNA: TGTGCCAGCAGTTACGGGGTTCAGGGGGCCTCTGGGGCCAACGTCCTGACTTTC
CDR3 protein: CASSYGVQGASGANVLTF
J gene: TRBJ2-6
D gene: TRBD1
V gene: TRBV6-5
clone size: NA

CDR3 DNA: TGCAGCGTTGAAGGCGTCGCGGGAACCCCCGGGGAGCTGTTTTTT
CDR3 protein: CSVEGVAGTPGELFF
J gene: TRBJ2-2
D gene: NA
V gene: TRBV29-1
clone size: NA

CDR3 DNA: TGCGCCAGCAGCCAAGGTACGGGAAGAACAGATACGCAGTATTTT
CDR3 protein: CASSQGTGRTDTQYF
J gene: TRBJ2-3
D gene: NA
V gene: TRBV4-1
clone size: NA

CDR3 DNA: TGCGCCAGCAGTGAATCATATGGGAAGACAAGCCCCATAGAGACCCAGTACTTC
CDR3 protein: CASSESYGKTSPIETQYF
J gene: TRBJ2-5
D gene: NA
V gene: TRBV10-1
clone size: NA

CDR3 DNA: TGCAGCGGCGCCGGGACAGGGAAGAACATTCAGTACTTC
CDR3 protein: CSGAGTGKNIQYF
J gene: TRBJ2-4
D gene: TRBD1
V gene: TRBV29-1
clone size: once

CDR3 DNA: TGTGCCAGCAGTTACTCACCTGCCTCTGGGGCCAACGTCCTGACTTTC
CDR3 protein: CASSYSPASGANVLTF
J gene: TRBJ2-6
D gene: NA
V gene: TRBV6-5
clone size: few

CDR3 DNA: TGTGCCAGCAGTGAAGGGACGGACATCGCTAATGAGCAGTTCTTC
CDR3 protein: CASSEGTDIANEQFF
J gene: TRBJ2-1
D gene: NA
V gene: TRBV6-1
clone size: NA

CDR3 DNA: TGTGCCAGCAGTTACGGGGGAGGGGCCGGGTTCACAGATACGCAGTATTTT
CDR3 protein: CASSYGGGAGFTDTQYF
J gene: TRBJ2-3
D gene: TRBD2
V gene: TRBV6-5
clone size: NA

CDR3 DNA: TGTGTCAGCAGTTACTCGCCCCCTGAAGCTTTCTTT
CDR3 protein: CVSSYSPPEAFF
J gene: TRBJ1-1
D gene: NA
V gene: TRBV6-5
clone size: NA

CDR3 DNA: TGTGCCAGCATGGTATCCGGGACTAGCCCCAATGGGCAGTTCTTC
CDR3 protein: CASMVSGTSPNGQFF
J gene: TRBJ2-1
D gene: TRBD2
V gene: TRBV6-5
clone size: NA

CDR3 DNA: TGTGCCAGCAGCCTAACTTATGAAGCTTTCTTT
CDR3 protein: CASSLTYEAFF
J gene: TRBJ1-1
D gene: NA
V gene: TRBV12-3/TRBV12-4
clone size: NA

CDR3 DNA: TGTGCCAGCAGCGCCCAGAACCAAGAGACCCAGTACTTC
CDR3 protein: CASSAQNQETQYF
J gene: TRBJ2-5
D gene: NA
V gene: TRBV5-4
clone size: few

CDR3 DNA: TGTGCCAGCAGCCCAGGACAGGGTGGAGGCGTCACTGAGCAGTTCTTC
CDR3 protein: CASSPGQGGGVTEQFF
J gene: TRBJ2-1
D gene: TRBD1
V gene: TRBV12-3/TRBV12-4
clone size: few

CDR3 DNA: TGTGCCAGCAGTACTGGCGGGGGAGCTAATGAAAAACTGTTTTTT
CDR3 protein: CASSTGGGANEKLFF
J gene: TRBJ1-4
D gene: NA
V gene: TRBV6-1
clone size: few

CDR3 DNA: TGCAGCGGGGGAGAAGCGGGAGGGTACGAGCAGTACTTC
CDR3 protein: CSGGEAGGYEQYF
J gene: TRBJ2-7
D gene: TRBD2
V gene: TRBV29-1
clone size: few

CDR3 DNA: TGTGCCAGCAGTTACTCGTCTCGCCAAAGTACAATCTACGAGCAGTACTTC
CDR3 protein: CASSYSSRQSTIYEQYF
J gene: TRBJ2-7
D gene: NA
V gene: TRBV6-5
clone size: few

CDR3 DNA: TGTGCCAACAGCTTAACTCTTGGACAGGGCGGCGGGCCCCATCATTTT
CDR3 protein: CANSLTLGQGGGPHHF
J gene: TRBJ1-5
D gene: TRBD1
V gene: TRBV11-2
clone size: NA

CDR3 DNA: TGTGCCAGCAGCTTTGGACAGGTGGCATTCTACAAGCAGTACTTC
CDR3 protein: CASSFGQVAFYKQYF
J gene: TRBJ2-7
D gene: TRBD1
V gene: TRBV11-2
clone size: NA

CDR3 DNA: TGTGCCATCAGCAATATAGGGGAGACCCAGTACTTC
CDR3 protein: CAISNIGETQYF
J gene: TRBJ2-5
D gene: NA
V gene: TRBV12-3/TRBV12-4
clone size: NA

CDR3 DNA: TGTGCCACCAGTGAGCGGAAGGATACGCAGTATTTT
CDR3 protein: CATSERKDTQYF
J gene: TRBJ2-3
D gene: NA
V gene: TRBV24-1
clone size: NA

CDR3 DNA: TGCAGCGTTACTAGCGGGAGTTGGCAGTACTTC
CDR3 protein: CSVTSGSWQYF
J gene: TRBJ2-7
D gene: TRBD2
V gene: TRBV29-1
clone size: many

CDR3 DNA: TGTGCCAGCAGCTTAGGGGACGACGGTTATAATTCACCCCTCCACTTT
CDR3 protein: CASSLGDDGYNSPLHF
J gene: TRBJ1-6
D gene: NA
V gene: TRBV11-2
clone size: few

CDR3 DNA: TGTGCCGGCAGCTTAGGGGGATCGGCCTACGAGCAGTACTTC
CDR3 protein: CAGSLGGSAYEQYF
J gene: TRBJ2-7
D gene: NA
V gene: TRBV11-2
clone size: once

CDR3 DNA: TGTGCCAGCAGCTTAGAGGGCGCAGAACTCGCCGGGGAGCTGTTTTTT
CDR3 protein: CASSLEGAELAGELFF
J gene: TRBJ2-2
D gene: NA
V gene: TRBV7-8
clone size: NA

CDR3 DNA: TGTGCCTGCAGCTTAGACGGGAGGCACGAGACCCAGTACTTC
CDR3 protein: CACSLDGRHETQYF
J gene: TRBJ2-5
D gene: TRBD2
V gene: TRBV11-2
clone size: NA

CDR3 DNA: TGTACCAGCAGCTTAACTTACACCCGGGAGCTGTTTTTT
CDR3 protein: CTSSLTYTRELFF
J gene: TRBJ2-2
D gene: NA
V gene: TRBV11-2
clone size: NA

CDR3 DNA: TGTGCCAGCAGCCCCTGGGGGCGGCGTAATCAGCCCCAGCATTTT
CDR3 protein: CASSPWGRRNQPQHF
J gene: TRBJ1-5
D gene: NA
V gene: TRBV12-3/TRBV12-4
clone size: NA

CDR3 DNA: TGTGCCTCTGAGGAGACACAGGGGAGAAATCAGCCCCAGCATTTT
CDR3 protein: CASEETQGRNQPQHF
J gene: TRBJ1-5
D gene: TRBD1
V gene: TRBV10-3
clone size: few

CDR3 DNA: TGTGCCAGCAGCCCCCTCCGGGAGGGCGTCGGGGAGCTGTTTTTT
CDR3 protein: CASSPLREGVGELFF
J gene: TRBJ2-2
D gene: TRBD2
V gene: TRBV7-9
clone size: NA

CDR3 DNA: TGTGTCAGCAGCTTAGATCGACTCAGTGAGCGGTTCTTC
CDR3 protein: CVSSLDRLSERFF
J gene: TRBJ2-1
D gene: NA
V gene: TRBV11-2
clone size: NA

CDR3 DNA: TGTGCCAGCAGCTTAGGCCCCCCCGCGGAGGAGCAGTTCTTC
CDR3 protein: CASSLGPPAEEQFF
J gene: TRBJ2-1
D gene: NA
V gene: TRBV11-2
clone size: many

CDR3 DNA: TGTGCCAGCAGTATAGGACTAGCGGGAGGGGAAAGGGGCGAGCAGTACTTC
CDR3 protein: CASSIGLAGGERGEQYF
J gene: TRBJ2-7
D gene: TRBD2
V gene: TRBV6-6
clone size: NA

CDR3 DNA: TGTGCCAGCAGGATGGGACAGGGTTTTTTCGCCTCCTACAATGAGCAGTTCTTC
CDR3 protein: CASRMGQGFFASYNEQFF
J gene: TRBJ2-1
D gene: TRBD1
V gene: TRBV6-6
clone size: few

CDR3 DNA: TGCAGCACAAGATTTGGGGTTACTGAAGCTTTCTTT
CDR3 protein: CSTRFGVTEAFF
J gene: TRBJ1-1
D gene: NA
V gene: TRBV29-1
clone size: NA

CDR3 DNA: TGTGTCAGCAGCTTAGATCTGGTAGATACGCGGTATTTT
CDR3 protein: CVSSLDLVDTRYF
J gene: TRBJ2-3
D gene: NA
V gene: TRBV11-3
clone size: once

CDR3 DNA: TGCCCCAGCAGCCAAGATAGGAACGGGAGGGCCTACAATGAGCAGTTCTTC
CDR3 protein: CPSSQDRNGRAYNEQFF
J gene: TRBJ2-1
D gene: TRBD2
V gene: TRBV4-1
clone size: NA

CDR3 DNA: TGTGCCAACAGCTTACATGTTGGTCTAGCGGGTGCCGAGCAGTTCTTC
CDR3 protein: CANSLHVGLAGAEQFF
J gene: TRBJ2-1
D gene: TRBD2
V gene: TRBV11-2
clone size: once

CDR3 DNA: TGCGCCAGCAGCCAAGATTTGGATGCCGGGGAGACCCAGTACTTC
CDR3 protein: CASSQDLDAGETQYF
J gene: TRBJ2-5
D gene: NA
V gene: TRBV4-1
clone size: few

CDR3 DNA: TGTGCCAGCACCCCCAGGGGGACAGGGTTAGCAGATACGCAGTATTTT
CDR3 protein: CASTPRGTGLADTQYF
J gene: TRBJ2-3
D gene: TRBD1
V gene: TRBV11-2
clone size: many

CDR3 DNA: TGTGCCAGCAGTTACTCGACAGGGGTGGGCACCGGGGAGCTGTTTTTT
CDR3 protein: CASSYSTGVGTGELFF
J gene: TRBJ2-2
D gene: TRBD1
V gene: TRBV6-6
clone size: NA

CDR3 DNA: TGTGCCAGCAGATCAGGGCTACCCCTGGAGGAGCAGTACTTC
CDR3 protein: CASRSGLPLEEQYF
J gene: TRBJ2-7
D gene: NA
V gene: TRBV25-1
clone size: few

CDR3 DNA: TGCAGCGATTTGGGAATAGGTTCCTACGAGCAGTACTTC
CDR3 protein: CSDLGIGSYEQYF
J gene: TRBJ2-7
D gene: NA
V gene: TRBV29-1
clone size: NA